This is a list of T cell receptor beta chains from one sample in a study of identical twins. TCRdb reanalysed the 5' RACE reads using MiXCR and keeps one entry per CDR3 protein. This sample has 650,000 to 750,000 distinct CDR3 sequences, with 21% found just once. This sample also belongs to another study, concerning T cells expressing NK-cell markers.

Sequencing was carried out using PBMCs. These receptors were collected from a woman aged 18-35 years in good health. Both conserved end residues are part of each CDR3. Fields, in order: V gene, D gene, clone size, J gene, CDR3 DNA, CDR3 protein. The D gene is left open where the match is weak. Clone size is given for some rows only: seen once, a few or many times, or a class if the clone is expanded.

TRBV20-1	.	few	TRBJ1-6	TGCAGTGCTAGAGCGGCCAGGGATTCACCCCTCCACTTT	CSARAARDSPLHF
TRBV5-4	.	.	TRBJ2-7	TGTGCCAGCAGCACCGGGACCAGAAACTCCGAGCAGTACTTC	CASSTGTRNSEQYF
TRBV29-1	TRBD1	few	TRBJ1-1	TGCAGCGTTGGACAGGGGGTTGACACTGAAGCTTTCTTT	CSVGQGVDTEAFF
TRBV12-3/TRBV12-4	TRBD1	many	TRBJ2-4	TGTGCCTCGACAGGGGCCCTCATTCAGTACTTC	CASTGALIQYF
TRBV6-5	.	.	TRBJ1-2	TGTGCCAGCAGTTACAACGGAAACTATGGCTACACCTTC	CASSYNGNYGYTF
TRBV10-3	TRBD2	.	TRBJ2-3	TGTGCCACCGCGGGGGGTAGCGGGGACACAGATACGCAGTATTTT	CATAGGSGDTDTQYF
TRBV9	.	.	TRBJ2-1	TGTGCCAGCAGCGTGGGGGGCCTCTCCTACAATGAGCAGTTCTTC	CASSVGGLSYNEQFF
TRBV19	.	few	TRBJ1-2	TGTGCCAGTAGTATCCCTGTTGGAGGCTACACCTTC	CASSIPVGGYTF
TRBV7-2	TRBD2	few	TRBJ2-7	TGTGCCAGCAGCTATACCCCGGGACTAGGTCGCGAGCAGTACTTC	CASSYTPGLGREQYF
TRBV25-1	.	few	TRBJ2-1	TGTGCCAGCAGTGTTGGTCTCGGTTTAGGCAATGAGCAGTTCTTC	CASSVGLGLGNEQFF
TRBV12-5	TRBD2	.	TRBJ2-1	TGTGCGCGGGGGATCCCATACAATGAGCAGTTCTTC	CARGIPYNEQFF
TRBV5-1	TRBD1	many	TRBJ1-1	TGCGCCAGCAGCTTGACCAGGGGGGGCACTGAAGCTTTCTTT	CASSLTRGGTEAFF
TRBV6-5	.	few	TRBJ2-3	TGTGCCAGCAGTACTCTTAGTACGCAGTATTTT	CASSTLSTQYF
TRBV7-3	.	.	TRBJ2-3	TGTGCCAGCAGCTTCGCCGAGTCGACAGCCGTTAATACGCAGTATTTT	CASSFAESTAVNTQYF
TRBV15	TRBD2	few	TRBJ2-5	TGTGCCACCACCCGACTAGCGGTGCAAGAGACCCAGTACTTC	CATTRLAVQETQYF
TRBV6-5	.	.	TRBJ2-7	TGTGCCAGCAGTTCACCGGGACTTTACGAGCAGTACTTC	CASSSPGLYEQYF
TRBV10-2	.	.	TRBJ2-2	TGCGCCAGCACCTCCGAGGGCTATACCGGGGAGCTGTTTTTT	CASTSEGYTGELFF
TRBV9	TRBD2	once	TRBJ2-1	TGTGCCAGCAGCGGGGCGGGAGCGGGCTCCTACAATGAGCAGTTCTTC	CASSGAGAGSYNEQFF
TRBV7-6	.	.	TRBJ1-4	TGTGCCAGCAGCTTAAGGGTGGATGAAAAACTGTTTTTT	CASSLRVDEKLFF
TRBV20-1	.	many	TRBJ2-1	TGCAGTGCTTGGGACTTTAATGAGCAGTTCTTC	CSAWDFNEQFF
TRBV10-3	.	few	TRBJ2-2	TGTGCCATCATTCCCGGCGGGGAGCTGTTTTTT	CAIIPGGELFF
TRBV4-3	.	.	TRBJ1-3	TGCGCCAGCAGCCAAGAGTTGGCCATCTCCTCTGGAAACACCATATATTTT	CASSQELAISSGNTIYF
TRBV20-1	.	few	TRBJ1-3	TGCAGTGCCTCCCCCGGCGGCAACTCTGGAAACACCATATATTTT	CSASPGGNSGNTIYF
TRBV10-3	TRBD2	.	TRBJ2-2	TGTGCCATGGGACTAGCGGCGAACACCGGGGAGCTGTTTTTT	CAMGLAANTGELFF
TRBV20-1	TRBD1	.	TRBJ2-7	TGCAGTGCTTCACCGGGACAGATCTACGAGCAGTACTTC	CSASPGQIYEQYF
TRBV20-1	.	few	TRBJ2-1	TGCAGTGCACTGCCGGAGGTCGGGGACAATGAGCAGTTCTTC	CSALPEVGDNEQFF
TRBV5-5	.	.	TRBJ2-3	TGTGCCAGCACCCGGACGGCGACAGATACGCAGTATTTT	CASTRTATDTQYF